This T cell receptor beta chain came from a study of a mutant IDH1 vaccine in newly diagnosed glioma. Findings and caveats of the study: Around 93% of patients showed vaccine-induced immune responses across multiple MHC alleles.

About this clone: The antigen is undetermined.

The time point: week 11, during vaccination. Vaccination comprised doses that each held 300 ug of mutant IDH1 20-mer peptide, plus topical imiquimod. Sequencing was performed with immunoSEQ multiplex PCR; in TCRdb, only in-frame clones are kept and a portion is missing. The sample lists under 150,000 clones; almost 90% were seen once. The CDR3 contains 17 residues. The V and J ends lost 1 base and 6 bases, in that order; junction bases with no gene match: 9. CDR1 is SGHRS, CDR2 YFSETQ, per germline. The source material was PBMCs, sampled from a glioma patient whose treatment included an IDH1 peptide vaccine. The TCR was taken from a woman aged 45-60 years with glioma. The chain links TRBV5-1 to TRBJ2-7; TRBD2 agrees at 14 bases. The CDR3 nucleotides read TGCGCCAGCAGCTTGATCGGGACTAGCGGGAGAATCTCCGAGCAGTACTTC. This gives the protein CASSLIGTSGRISEQYF.